This T cell receptor (beta chain) was profiled in a study of technical replicates of blood from a handful of donors. V lost 5 bases to trimming and J lost 0 bases, with 23 bases between them. The germline V gene encodes CDR1 PRHDT and CDR2 FYEKMQ (reference sequence). This CDR3 comprises 19 residues. Sequenced by immunoSEQ multiplex PCR; TCRdb stores in-frame clones only, minus some. The table lists 75,000 to 95,000 clones, about nine tenths of them singletons. This TCR came from a human donor in good health. Input material: T cells isolated from PBMCs. This chain uses TRBV13 with TRBJ1-3; possible D gene TRBD1, 6 bases. The CDR3 DNA is TGTGCCAGCAGCCCCTGGACAGAAGAGGTTAAATTCTCTGGAAACACCATATATTTT. The encoded protein is CASSPWTEEVKFSGNTIYF.